Listed here is a single T cell receptor (beta chain). The clone's antigen remains unknown. One base away there is no much larger clone; base qualities are not given. These data originate in a study of response to subunit inactivated influenza vaccine (dated by TCRdb to 2016 to 2019). Regarding the research as a whole: Deep quantitative profiling of the T cell receptor repertoire was used in the study to follow responses to a trivalent subunit inactivated influenza vaccine. Here is what the overall study found, with its caveats: According to the authors, only a limited number of new T cells may be recruited by each seasonal influenza vaccination.

The germline V gene provides CDR1 ENHRY and CDR2 SYGVKD. Relative to germline, V is 6 bases shorter and J is 3 bases shorter, with 15 bases between their ends. From the cysteine up to the phenylalanine, the CDR3 has a length of 15 residues. Only CDR3 DNA remains: 45 bases, in frame from the first base. Library prep was done by RT-PCR. Sequencing used an Illumina HiSeq 2500. TCRdb reworked the public reads: Q25 trimming with fastp, MiXCR clone assembly, productive beta chains retained. Rows with a matching CDR3 protein are joined into one entry that keeps the most common DNA and genes. Present in this sample are roughly 500,000 distinct CDR3 sequences, 16% of which were seen just once. The top ten hold 3% to 3.5% of the sample.

The sequence links TRBV10-3 to TRBJ2-1, with no reliable assignment of the D segment. Source: CD4+ T cells sorted from PBMCs, taken roughly 24 months after vaccination. The clonotype was recovered from a man in his fifties or sixties who received an inactivated influenza vaccine. Donor details come from another sample of the same person, matched by shared clones. The nucleotide sequence is TGTGCCATCAGCCCCCGCCAGGCTAACTACAATGAGCAGTTCTTC. Translated, it gives CAISPRQANYNEQFF.